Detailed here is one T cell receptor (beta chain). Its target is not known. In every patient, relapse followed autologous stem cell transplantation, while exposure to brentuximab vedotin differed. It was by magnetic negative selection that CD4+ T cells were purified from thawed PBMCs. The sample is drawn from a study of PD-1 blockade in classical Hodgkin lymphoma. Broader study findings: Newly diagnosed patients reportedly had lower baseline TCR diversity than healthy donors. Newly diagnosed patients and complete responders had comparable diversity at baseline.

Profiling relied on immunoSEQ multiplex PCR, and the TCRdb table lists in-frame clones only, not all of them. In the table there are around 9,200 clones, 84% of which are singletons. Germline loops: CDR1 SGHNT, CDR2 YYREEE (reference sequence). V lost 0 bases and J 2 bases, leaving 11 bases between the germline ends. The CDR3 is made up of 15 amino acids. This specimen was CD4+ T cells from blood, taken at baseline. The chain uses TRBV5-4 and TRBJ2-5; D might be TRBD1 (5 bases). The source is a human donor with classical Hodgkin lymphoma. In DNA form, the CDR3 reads TGTGCCAGCAGCTTGGTGCAGGGCCCACAAGAGACCCAGTACTTC. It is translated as CASSLVQGPQETQYF.